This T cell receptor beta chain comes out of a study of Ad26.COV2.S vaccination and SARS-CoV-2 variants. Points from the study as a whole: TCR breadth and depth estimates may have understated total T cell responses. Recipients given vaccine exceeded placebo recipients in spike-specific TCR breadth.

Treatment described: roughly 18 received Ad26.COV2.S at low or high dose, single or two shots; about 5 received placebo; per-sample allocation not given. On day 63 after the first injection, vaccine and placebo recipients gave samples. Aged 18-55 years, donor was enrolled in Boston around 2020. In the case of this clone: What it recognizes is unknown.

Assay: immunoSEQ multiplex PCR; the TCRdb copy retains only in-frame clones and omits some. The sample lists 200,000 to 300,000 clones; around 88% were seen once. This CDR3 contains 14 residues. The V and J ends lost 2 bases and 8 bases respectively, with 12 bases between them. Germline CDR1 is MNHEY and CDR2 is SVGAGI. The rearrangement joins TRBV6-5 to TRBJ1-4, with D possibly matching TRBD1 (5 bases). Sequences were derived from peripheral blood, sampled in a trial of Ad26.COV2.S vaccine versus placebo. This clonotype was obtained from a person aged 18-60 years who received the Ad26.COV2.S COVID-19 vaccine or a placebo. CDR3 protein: CASSYGAGGEKLFF. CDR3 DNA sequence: TGTGCCAGCAGTTACGGGGCGGGTGGAGAAAAACTGTTTTTT.